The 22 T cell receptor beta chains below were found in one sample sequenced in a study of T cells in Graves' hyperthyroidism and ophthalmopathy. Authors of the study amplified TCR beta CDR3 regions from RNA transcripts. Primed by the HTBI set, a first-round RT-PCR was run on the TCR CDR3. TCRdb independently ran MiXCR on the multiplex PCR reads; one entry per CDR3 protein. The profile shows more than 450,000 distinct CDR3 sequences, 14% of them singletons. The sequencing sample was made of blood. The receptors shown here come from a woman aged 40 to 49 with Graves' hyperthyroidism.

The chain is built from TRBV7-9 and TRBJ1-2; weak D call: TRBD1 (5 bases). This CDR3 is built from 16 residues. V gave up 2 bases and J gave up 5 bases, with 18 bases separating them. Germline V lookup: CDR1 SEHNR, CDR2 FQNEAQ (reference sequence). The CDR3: CASSLSSTGTAYGYTF. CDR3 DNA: TGTGCCAGCAGCTTATCTTCAACCGGGACGGCATATGGCTACACCTTC.

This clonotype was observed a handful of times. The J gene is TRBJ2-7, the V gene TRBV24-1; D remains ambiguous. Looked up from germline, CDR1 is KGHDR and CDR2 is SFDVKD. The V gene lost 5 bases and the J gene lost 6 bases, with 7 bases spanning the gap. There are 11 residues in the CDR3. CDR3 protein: CATSASGEQYF. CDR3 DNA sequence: TGTGCCACCAGTGCATCGGGCGAGCAGTACTTC.

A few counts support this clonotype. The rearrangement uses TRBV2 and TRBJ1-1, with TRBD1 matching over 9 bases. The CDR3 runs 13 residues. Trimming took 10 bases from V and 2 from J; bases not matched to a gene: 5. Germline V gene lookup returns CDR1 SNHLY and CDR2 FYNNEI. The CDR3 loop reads CATTGQGNTEAFF. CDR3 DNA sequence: TGTGCCACTACGGGACAGGGAAACACTGAAGCTTTCTTT.

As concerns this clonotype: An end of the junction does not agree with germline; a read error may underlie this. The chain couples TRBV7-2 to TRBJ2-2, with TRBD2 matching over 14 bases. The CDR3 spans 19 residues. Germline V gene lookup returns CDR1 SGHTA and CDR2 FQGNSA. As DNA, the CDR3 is TGTGCCAGCAGCCCCCGGACTAGCGGGAGGACGAGGATAACCGGGGAGCCGTTTTTT. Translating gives CASSPRTSGRTRITGEPFF.

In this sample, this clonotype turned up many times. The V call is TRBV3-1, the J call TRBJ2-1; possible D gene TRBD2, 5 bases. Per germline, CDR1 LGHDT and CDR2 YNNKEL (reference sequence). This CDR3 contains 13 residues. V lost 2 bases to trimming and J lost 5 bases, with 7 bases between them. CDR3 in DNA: TGTGCCAGCAGCCAACTCGGGAACAATGAGCAGTTCTTC. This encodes CASSQLGNNEQFF.

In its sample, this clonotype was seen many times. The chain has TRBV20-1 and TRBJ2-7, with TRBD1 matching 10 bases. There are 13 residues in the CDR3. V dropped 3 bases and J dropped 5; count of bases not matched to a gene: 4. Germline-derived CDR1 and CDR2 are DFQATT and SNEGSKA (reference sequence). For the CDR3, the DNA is TGCAGTGCTAGGGGACAGGGGAGAAACGAGCAGTACTTC. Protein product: CSARGQGRNEQYF.

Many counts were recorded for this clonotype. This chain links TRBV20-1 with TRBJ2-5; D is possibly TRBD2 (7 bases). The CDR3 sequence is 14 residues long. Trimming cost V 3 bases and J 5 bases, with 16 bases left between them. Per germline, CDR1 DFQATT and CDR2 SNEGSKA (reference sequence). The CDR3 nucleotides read TGCAGTGCTAGTTTGGCGGGGGCCGGTGAGACCCAGTACTTC. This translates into CSASLAGAGETQYF.

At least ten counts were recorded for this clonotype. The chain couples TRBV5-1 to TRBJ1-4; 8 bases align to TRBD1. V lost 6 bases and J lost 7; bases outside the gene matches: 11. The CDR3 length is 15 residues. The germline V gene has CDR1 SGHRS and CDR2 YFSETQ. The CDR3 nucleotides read TGCGCCAGCAAGGAAGGACAGGGTTTGGGTGAAAAACTGTTTTTT. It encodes CASKEGQGLGEKLFF.

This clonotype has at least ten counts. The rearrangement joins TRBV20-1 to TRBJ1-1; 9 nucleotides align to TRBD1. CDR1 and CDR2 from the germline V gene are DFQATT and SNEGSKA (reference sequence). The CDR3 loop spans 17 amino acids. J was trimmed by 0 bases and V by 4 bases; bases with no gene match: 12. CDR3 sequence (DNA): TGCAGTGCTAACCAGCCCGGGACAGGGTCCGTGAACACTGAAGCTTTCTTT. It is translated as CSANQPGTGSVNTEAFF.

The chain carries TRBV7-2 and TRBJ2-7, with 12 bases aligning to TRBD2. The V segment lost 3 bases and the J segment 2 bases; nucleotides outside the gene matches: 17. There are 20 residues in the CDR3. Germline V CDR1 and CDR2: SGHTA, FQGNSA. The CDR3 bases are TGTGCCAGCAGCTTCGACCCCGGCACTAGCGGGAGGACCAAGACCTACGAGCAGTACTTC. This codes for CASSFDPGTSGRTKTYEQYF.

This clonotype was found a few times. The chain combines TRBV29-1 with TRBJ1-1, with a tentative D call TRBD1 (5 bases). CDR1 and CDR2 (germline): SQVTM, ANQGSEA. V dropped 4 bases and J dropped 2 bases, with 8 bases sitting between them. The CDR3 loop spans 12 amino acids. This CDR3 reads CSVGDLNTEAFF. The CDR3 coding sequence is TGCAGCGTTGGGGACCTAAACACTGAAGCTTTCTTT.

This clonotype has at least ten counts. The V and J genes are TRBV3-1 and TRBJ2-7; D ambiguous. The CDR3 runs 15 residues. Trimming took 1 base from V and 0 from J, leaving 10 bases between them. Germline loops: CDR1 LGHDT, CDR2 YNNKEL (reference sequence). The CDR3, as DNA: TGTGCCAGCAGCCAAGGTTGGGAACACTCCTACGAGCAGTACTTC. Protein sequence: CASSQGWEHSYEQYF.

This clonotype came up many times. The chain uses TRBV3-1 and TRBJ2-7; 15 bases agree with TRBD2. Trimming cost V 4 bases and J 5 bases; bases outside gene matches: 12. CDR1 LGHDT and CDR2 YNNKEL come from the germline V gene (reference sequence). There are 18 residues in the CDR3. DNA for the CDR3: TGTGCCAGCAGCCTTTCGGGACTAGCGGGAGGATCTTTCGACGAGCAGTACTTC. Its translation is CASSLSGLAGGSFDEQYF.

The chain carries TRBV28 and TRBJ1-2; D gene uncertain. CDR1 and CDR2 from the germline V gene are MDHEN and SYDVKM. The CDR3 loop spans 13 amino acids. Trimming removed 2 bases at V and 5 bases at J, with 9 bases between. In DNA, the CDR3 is TGTGCCAGCAGTTTAGCCATTCTGTATGGCTACACCTTC. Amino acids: CASSLAILYGYTF.

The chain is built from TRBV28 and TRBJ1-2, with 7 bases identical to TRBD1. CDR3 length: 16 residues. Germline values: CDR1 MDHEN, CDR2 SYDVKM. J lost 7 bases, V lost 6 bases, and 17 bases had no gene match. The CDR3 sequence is CASSQFLTGRTSGYTF. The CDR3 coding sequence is TGTGCCAGCAGCCAATTCTTGACAGGGAGAACTTCTGGCTACACCTTC.

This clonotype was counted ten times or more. The CDR3, as DNA: TGTGCCAGCAGTTATATGGCAGGGATACCCTACGAGCAGTACTTC. Translating gives CASSYMAGIPYEQYF. The chain is built from TRBV27 and TRBJ2-7; D perhaps matches TRBD1 (5 bases). In germline, CDR1 is MNHEY, CDR2 SMNVEV (reference sequence). This CDR3 is built from 15 residues. Trimming left V 4 bases short and J 2 bases short, with 15 bases between.

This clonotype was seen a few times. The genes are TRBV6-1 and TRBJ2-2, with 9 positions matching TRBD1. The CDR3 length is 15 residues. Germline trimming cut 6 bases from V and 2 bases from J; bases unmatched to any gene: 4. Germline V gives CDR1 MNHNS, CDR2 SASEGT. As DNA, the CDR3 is TGTGCCAGCAGCATGGACAGGGGAAACACCGGGGAGCTGTTTTTT. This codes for CASSMDRGNTGELFF.

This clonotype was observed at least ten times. Here the CDR3 reads CATSDLRAGSLGNEQFF. The CDR3 nucleotides read TGTGCCACCAGTGATTTGAGGGCGGGAAGTCTGGGCAATGAGCAGTTCTTC. The rearrangement links TRBV24-1 to TRBJ2-1, with D possibly matching TRBD2 (6 bases). Per germline, CDR1 KGHDR and CDR2 SFDVKD. CDR3 length equals 17 residues. V was pared by 0 bases and J by 6 bases, with 17 bases between.

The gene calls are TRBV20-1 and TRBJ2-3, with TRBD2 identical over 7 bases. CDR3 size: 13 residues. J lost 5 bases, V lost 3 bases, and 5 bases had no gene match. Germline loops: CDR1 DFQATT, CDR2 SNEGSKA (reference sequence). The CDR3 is CSASLAEEDTQYF. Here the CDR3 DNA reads TGCAGTGCTAGTCTAGCGGAGGAAGATACGCAGTATTTT.

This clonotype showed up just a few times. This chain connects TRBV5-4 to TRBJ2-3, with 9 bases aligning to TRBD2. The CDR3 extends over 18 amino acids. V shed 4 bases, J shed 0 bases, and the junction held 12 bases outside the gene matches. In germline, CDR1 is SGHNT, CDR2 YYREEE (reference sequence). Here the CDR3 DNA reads TGTGCCAGCAGCGAGGGACTAGCCCGCCGTCCTAGCACAGATACGCAGTATTTT. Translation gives CASSEGLARRPSTDTQYF.

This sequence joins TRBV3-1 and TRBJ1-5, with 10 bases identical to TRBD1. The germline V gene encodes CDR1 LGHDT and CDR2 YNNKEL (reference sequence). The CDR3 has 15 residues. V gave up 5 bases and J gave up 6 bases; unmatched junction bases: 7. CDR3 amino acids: CASSSGQGEGQPQHF. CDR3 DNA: TGTGCCAGCAGCTCTGGACAGGGGGAAGGTCAGCCCCAGCATTTT.

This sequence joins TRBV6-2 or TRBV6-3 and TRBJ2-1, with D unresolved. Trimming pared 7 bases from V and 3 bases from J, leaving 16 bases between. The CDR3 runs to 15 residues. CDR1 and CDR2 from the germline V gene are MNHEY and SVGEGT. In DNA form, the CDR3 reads TGTGCCAGCAAAGGTTCAGATTATTACTACAATGAGCAGTTCTTC. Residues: CASKGSDYYYNEQFF.